Below are 20 T cell receptor beta chains sequenced from a single sample in a study of CD8+CD57+ T cells in acquired aplastic anemia. Patients chosen for sequencing had CD8+CD57+ cells that had expanded, as shown by flow cytometry. Genomic DNA acted as the template from which TCR beta VDJ combination and CDR3 sequence profiling were carried out. Each CDR3 protein gets one entry after TCRdb re-called the reads with MiXCR. The data hold under 250,000 distinct CDR3 sequences, with 65% observed a single time. The material sequenced was sorted CD4+, CD8+, or CD8+CD57+ T cells (not recorded which) from PBMCs. Every receptor here comes from a human donor with aplastic anemia.

Regarding this clonotype: Sequence at one end of the junction differs from germline and may be a read error. CDR3 sequence: CSAREATGGMSTEALF. CDR3 nucleotides: TGCAGTGCTAGGGAGGCCACTGGGGGTATGAGCACTGAAGCTCTCTTT. V and J are TRBV20-1 and TRBJ1-1, with D perhaps TRBD1 (5 bases). CDR3 length equals 16 residues. The germline CDR1 and CDR2 sequences are DFQATT and SNEGSKA (reference sequence).

The genes are TRBV6-5 and TRBJ2-5, with 9 bases identical to TRBD2. Trimming removed 5 bases from V and 0 bases from J; junction bases left unmatched: 7. Germline V lookup: CDR1 MNHEY, CDR2 SVGAGI. CDR3 size: 16 residues. The CDR3 loop reads CASSPGTSRYQETQYF. CDR3 DNA: TGTGCCAGCAGTCCAGGGACTAGCAGATACCAAGAGACCCAGTACTTC.

This chain joins TRBV19 and TRBJ1-2; the D gene is possibly TRBD1 (6 bases). V lost 3 bases, J lost 8 bases, and 19 bases lay in between. The CDR3 runs to 15 residues. CDR1 is LNHDA, CDR2 SQIVND, per germline (reference sequence). CDR3 sequence (DNA): TGTGCCAGTAGTATGGGATATGGGACACTCTCCGGCTACACCTTC. Its translation is CASSMGYGTLSGYTF.

This chain uses TRBV25-1 with TRBJ2-1, with 12 bases lining up with TRBD2. V dropped 10 bases and J dropped 7; count of bases not matched to a gene: 5. This CDR3 region has 13 residues. The V gene's germline CDR1 is MGHDK and CDR2 SYGVNS. The CDR3 protein is CATGLAGSNEQFF. CDR3 sequence (DNA): TGTGCCACTGGACTAGCGGGAAGTAATGAGCAGTTCTTC.

The CDR3, as DNA: TGCGCCAGCAGCGATGGACTAGCGGGGAGGTACCAAGAGACCCAGTACTTC. Translation gives CASSDGLAGRYQETQYF. The chain has TRBV5-1 and TRBJ2-5; 12 bases agree with TRBD2. CDR3 length equals 17 residues. Germline lookup yields CDR1 SGHRS and CDR2 YFSETQ. V lost 4 bases, J lost 0 bases, and 7 bases stayed unmatched.

Comment on this clonotype: Germline and junction disagree at one end, which may indicate a read error. The chain is built from TRBV19 and TRBJ2-3; 7 bases map to TRBD2. There are 14 residues in the CDR3. Looked up from germline, CDR1 is LNHDA and CDR2 is SQIVND (reference sequence). For the CDR3, the DNA is TGTGCCCGTAGTATAGGCGGGAGCGCAGATACGCAGTATTTT. It is translated as CARSIGGSADTQYF. Together with reference TRBV19 and TRBJ2-3, the CDR3 gives the full variable domain: DGGITQSPKYLFRKEGQNVTLSCEQNLNHDAMYWYRQDPGQGLRLIYYSQIVNDFQKGDIAEGYSVSREKKESFPLTVTSAQKNPTAFYLCARSIGGSADTQYFGPGTRLTVL.

In its sample, this clonotype was seen a few times. The chain couples TRBV20-1 to TRBJ2-1, with 9 positions matching TRBD1. This CDR3 is 14 amino acids long. Germline V gene lookup returns CDR1 DFQATT and CDR2 SNEGSKA (reference sequence). V lost 5 bases to trimming and J lost 7 bases; unmatched junction nucleotides: 9. The CDR3 spells CSALTGQGRNEQFF. The CDR3 region has the DNA TGCAGTGCTTTGACGGGACAGGGTAGGAATGAGCAGTTCTTC.

For this clonotype: This sequence may be a read error, since a much larger clone differs from it by one base. V usage is TRBV11-3 and J usage is TRBJ2-1, with 11 bases that match TRBD1. This CDR3 region has 16 residues. The germline V gene has CDR1 SGHNT and CDR2 YENEEA. The V segment lost 1 base and the J segment 6 bases; nucleotides outside the gene matches: 5. The CDR3 region has the DNA TGTGCCAGCAGCTTAGCGGGACAGGGGGTGTGCAATGAGCAGTTCTTC. It specifies CASSLAGQGVCNEQFF.

This clonotype was seen only once. This chain joins TRBV4-1 and TRBJ2-3, with D perhaps TRBD1 or TRBD2 (5 bases each). Germline V CDR1 and CDR2: MGHRA, YSYEKL. The CDR3 spans 15 residues. Trimming removed 2 bases from V and 12 bases from J, with 21 bases in between. CDR3 nucleotide sequence: TGCGCCAGCAGCCAATACGGGGCGCTCCAAGAGACCCAGTATTTT. This gives the protein CASSQYGALQETQYF.

This clonotype was seen only a few times. The rearrangement joins TRBV7-8 to TRBJ2-3, with 9 bases matching TRBD2. Unmatched junction bases numbered 10, after V lost 3 bases and J lost 0 bases. The CDR3 has 18 amino acids. In germline, CDR1 is SGHVS, CDR2 FQNEAQ. This CDR3 is CASSLDSGGPSSTDTQYF. Written as DNA, the CDR3 is TGTGCCAGCAGCTTGGATAGCGGGGGACCGTCTAGCACAGATACGCAGTATTTT.

The chain is built from TRBV7-9 and TRBJ2-7; 8 nucleotides match TRBD2. Germline V gene data show CDR1 as SEHNR and CDR2 as FQNEAQ (reference sequence). CDR3 length: 16 amino acids. The trim removed 4 bases at V and 3 bases at J, leaving 11 bases unmatched. The chain's CDR3 is CASSSRLSGDHYEQYF. The CDR3 bases are TGTGCCAGCAGCTCCCGACTTAGCGGGGATCACTACGAGCAGTACTTC.

The CDR3 spells CASSVSAGGPFLDTQYF. In DNA, the CDR3 is TGTGCCAGCAGCGTATCAGCGGGAGGGCCTTTCCTGGATACGCAGTATTTT. This chain uses TRBV9 with TRBJ2-3, with 10 bases matching TRBD2. Looked up from germline, CDR1 is SGDLS and CDR2 is YYNGEE. J was trimmed by 6 bases and V by 1 base; bases with no gene match: 11. This CDR3 is 17 amino acids long.

The V call is TRBV7-9, the J call TRBJ2-7; TRBD1 is a possible D gene (6 bases). Germline CDR1 SEHNR, CDR2 FQNEAQ (reference sequence). This CDR3 is built from 12 residues. V was clipped by 5 bases and J by 5 bases, with 10 bases between them. CDR3 DNA: TGTGCCAGCAGCCACACAGGGAACGAGCAGTACTTC. It is translated as CASSHTGNEQYF.

In this sample, this clonotype turned up many times. The V and J genes are TRBV6-1 and TRBJ2-3; D is unresolved. Germline V gene lookup returns CDR1 MNHNS and CDR2 SASEGT. Trimming removed 3 bases at V and 2 bases at J, with 9 bases between. CDR3 length: 14 amino acids. The CDR3 sequence: CASSDIPPTDTQYF. CDR3 coding DNA: TGTGCCAGCAGTGATATCCCCCCCACAGATACGCAGTATTTT.

The J gene is TRBJ1-2, the V gene TRBV29-1; D gene uncertain. Looked up from germline, CDR1 is SQVTM and CDR2 is ANQGSEA. CDR3 length equals 14 residues. Trimming took 3 bases from V and 4 from J, leaving 15 bases between them. The CDR3 DNA reads as TGCAGCGTTGAGAGGGAGGGAAGCACCTATGGCTACACCTTC. This sequence encodes CSVEREGSTYGYTF.

The V gene is TRBV14, the J gene TRBJ1-6; no reliable D call. The CDR3 covers 16 residues. Trimming took off 1 base at V and 3 bases at J, with 10 bases between the two ends. The germline gives CDR1 SGHDN, CDR2 FVKESK. CDR3 nucleotides: TGTGCCAGCAGCCAAGCCAACGCTCTCTATAATTCACCCCTCCACTTT. Residues: CASSQANALYNSPLHF.

J is TRBJ1-2 and V is TRBV10-3, with D perhaps TRBD1 (5 bases). The CDR3 consists of 14 residues. The V end lost 0 bases, the J end lost 6 bases, and 11 bases lay between the germline ends. The germline CDR1 and CDR2 sequences are ENHRY and SYGVKD. The CDR3 DNA is TGTGCCATCAGTGAGTCGCGGGGGGTGCATGGCTACACCTTC. Translated, it gives CAISESRGVHGYTF.

This clonotype was found once. A much larger clone differs from this one at a single base, so this may be a read error. The rearrangement uses TRBV29-1 and TRBJ2-7; perhaps D is TRBD1 or TRBD2 (5 bases each). Trimming stripped 7 bases from V and 0 bases from J, with 13 bases between. Germline CDR1 SQVTM, CDR2 ANQGSEA. CDR3 size: 13 residues. The CDR3: CSGLRGSSYEQYF. The CDR3 DNA is TGCAGCGGACTTCGGGGCAGCTCCTACGAGCAGTACTTC.

The chain uses TRBV28 and TRBJ1-2, with D possibly TRBD1 on 6 matching bases. Looked up from germline, CDR1 is MDHEN and CDR2 is SYDVKM. The CDR3 has 14 residues. Deletions cut 5 bases from V and 4 bases from J, with 14 bases between. The CDR3 nucleotides are TGTGCCAGCAGTGAAACAGGGAGCGGCTATGGCTACACCTTC. Its protein is CASSETGSGYGYTF.

CDR3 DNA sequence: TGTGCCAGCAGCTCACGGACAGGGGTTGAGCAGTACTTC. The encoded protein is CASSSRTGVEQYF. J is TRBJ2-7 and V is TRBV2; 9 bases agree with TRBD1. Trimming cost V 6 bases and J 7 bases; bases outside gene matches: 7. The germline V gene has CDR1 SNHLY and CDR2 FYNNEI. The CDR3 totals 13 residues.